These T cell receptor beta chains were read from a single sample in a study of CD8 T cells in Susac syndrome. TCRdb called the immunoSEQ multiplex PCR reads again in MiXCR, with one record for every CDR3 protein. This sample yields about 76,000 distinct CDR3 sequences, of which 90% to 95% are seen a single time; just over 0.5% belongs to the top ten. Sequencing used CD8+ T cells from PBMCs. The receptors here all came from a human donor with multiple sclerosis. CDR3s include the opening cysteine and the closing phenylalanine or tryptophan. A D gene is named only where the DNA matches it firmly.

14	NA	TRBV7-9	TRBJ1-3	CASIPRGPGNTIYF
14	TRBD2	TRBV6-2/TRBV6-3	TRBJ2-7	CASCPGGSSYEQYF
18	NA	TRBV6-5	TRBJ1-6	CASSYTGQTSSYNSPLHF
18	TRBD1	TRBV28	TRBJ1-4	CASSLSVGQSMSNEKLFF
16	NA	TRBV28	TRBJ2-2	CASSLYAGEDTGELFF
15	NA	TRBV6-5	TRBJ2-2	CASSYLVGNTGELFF
16	NA	TRBV7-9	TRBJ2-7	CASSFGTSEFSYEQYF
15	TRBD2	TRBV10-1	TRBJ2-1	CASRPAGGGYNEQFF
13	NA	TRBV7-9	TRBJ2-2	CASSLVLFGELFF
14	NA	TRBV7-9	TRBJ1-1	CASSLGHRDTEAFF
16	TRBD2	TRBV5-8	TRBJ2-1	CASSFGSGGPYNEQFF
16	NA	TRBV6-6	TRBJ2-3	CASNLGGDTVTDMQYF
18	TRBD2	TRBV20-1	TRBJ2-1	CSARPKNLLAGGVDEQFF
14	NA	TRBV25-1	TRBJ1-2	CASSEWQGGAGYTF
14	NA	TRBV9	TRBJ1-5	CASSPARGGQPQHF
15	NA	TRBV3-1	TRBJ2-5	CAGSLSLLTQETQYF
14	NA	TRBV5-1	TRBJ2-2	CASSLGPNTGELFF
15	TRBD1	TRBV5-1	TRBJ2-1	CASSFYGTGINEQFF
18	TRBD2	TRBV19	TRBJ2-1	CASSPPGLAGGLYNEQFF
14	NA	TRBV13	TRBJ2-3	CASSPRAGADTQYF
17	NA	TRBV5-6	TRBJ1-5	CASSLWGAAVSRQPQHF
14	NA	TRBV6-2/TRBV6-3	TRBJ1-5	CASNRPSDYQPQHF
15	NA	TRBV4-3	TRBJ2-1	CASSQDRSRLNEQFF
18	TRBD2	TRBV10-3	TRBJ2-7	CAISGGLAGDWASYEQYF
14	NA	TRBV11-2	TRBJ1-3	CASSLLWVQNTIYF
17	TRBD1	TRBV9	TRBJ1-2	CASSVAEYGQGNYGYTF
16	NA	TRBV4-1	TRBJ1-5	CASSLFDSGGAQPQHF
16	NA	TRBV12-3/TRBV12-4	TRBJ2-5	CASSFSQGTFQETQYF
15	NA	TRBV12-3/TRBV12-4	TRBJ2-1	CASSLSSRSYNEQFF
18	NA	TRBV12-3/TRBV12-4	TRBJ1-3	CASSFDTGPPSSGNTIYF
15	NA	TRBV12-2	TRBJ2-3	CASRLVLGGGDTQYF
15	NA	TRBV28	TRBJ2-1	CASSLRGGSYNEQFF
18	TRBD2	TRBV9	TRBJ2-3	CASSVDGGRARLADTQYF
16	NA	TRBV24-1	TRBJ2-7	CATSDPYGTSPYEQYF
16	TRBD2	TRBV6-5	TRBJ2-5	CASSNLPLAGGETQYF
15	TRBD2	TRBV6-1	TRBJ2-3	CASSPRGSYTDTQYF
14	TRBD1	TRBV12-3/TRBV12-4	TRBJ1-2	CASSLSDRGHGYTF
14	NA	TRBV19	TRBJ2-7	CASSLTVPSYEQYF
16	NA	TRBV18	TRBJ1-1	CASSPPYLQENTEAFF
16	NA	TRBV18	TRBJ1-6	CASSPEGDRNNSPLHF
16	NA	TRBV5-6	TRBJ1-2	CASSLGFGGLTAGYTF
16	TRBD2	TRBV19	TRBJ2-1	CASSPWTSSTYNEQFF
13	TRBD1	TRBV20-1	TRBJ2-7	CSASGWTGYEQYF
16	TRBD1	TRBV20-1	TRBJ1-5	CSAPLSDRDSNQPQHF
15	TRBD2	TRBV4-3	TRBJ2-2	CASSRLAGEPGELFF
13	TRBD2	TRBV29-1	TRBJ2-7	CSVVAGLSYEQYF
13	NA	TRBV27	TRBJ2-6	CASKESGANVLTF
11	NA	TRBV28	TRBJ1-1	CASSLAVEAFF
15	NA	TRBV24-1	TRBJ2-3	CATSETGPRTDTQYF
16	TRBD1	TRBV15	TRBJ2-5	CATSRGDRSTQETQYF
16	NA	TRBV6-1	TRBJ2-5	CASSTRTASRQETQYF
14	NA	TRBV9	TRBJ2-1	CASSGRELRNEQFF
15	NA	TRBV6-9	TRBJ2-5	CASSFRRMTGETQYF
14	NA	TRBV6-1	TRBJ2-5	CASSELLGAETQYF
17	NA	TRBV6-1	TRBJ1-5	CASSELVTGHSNQPQHF
13	NA	TRBV4-3	TRBJ2-1	CASSLKRGDEQFF
13	NA	TRBV7-7	TRBJ1-2	CASSLPGARGYTF
12	TRBD1	TRBV5-6	TRBJ1-2	CASSLLQGADTF